This is a list of T cell receptor beta chains from one sample in a study of CD8 T cells in Susac syndrome. TCRdb reanalysed the immunoSEQ multiplex PCR reads using MiXCR and keeps one entry per CDR3 protein. The top ten hold about 0.28% of the sample, which has some 96,000 distinct CDR3 sequences, roughly 94% seen once. The sample was CD4+ T cells from PBMCs. The receptors were sampled from a human donor with Susac syndrome. Both conserved end residues are part of each CDR3. D genes are given only for firm matches. Clone size is not always given. Where it is, it says once, few, many or a class for expanded clones.

V gene	CDR3 length	clone size	D gene	J gene	CDR3 DNA	CDR3 protein
TRBV5-6	14	-	-	TRBJ2-1	TGTGCCAGCAGACTCGAATTAGTGCCGGGCGAGCAGTTCTTC	CASRLELVPGEQFF
TRBV20-1	17	-	TRBD2	TRBJ2-3	TGCAGTGCTAGACCGCTCCGACTAGCGGGGGGCACAGATACGCAGTATTTT	CSARPLRLAGGTDTQYF
TRBV7-6	12	-	-	TRBJ2-7	TGTGCCAGCAGCTCAACAGGGTTCGAGCAGTACTTC	CASSSTGFEQYF
TRBV27	14	-	-	TRBJ1-1	TGTGCCAGCAGTGCCCGCCGGGACAACACTGAAGCTTTCTTT	CASSARRDNTEAFF
TRBV19	13	-	-	TRBJ2-1	TGTGCCAGTAGTATTATTTACAGGGATGAGCAGTTCTTC	CASSIIYRDEQFF
TRBV30	15	once	TRBD1	TRBJ2-2	TGTGCCTGGAGGCCGACAGGGGTTGGCACCGGGGAGCTGTTTTTT	CAWRPTGVGTGELFF
TRBV7-9	15	-	-	TRBJ1-6	TGTGCCAGCAGCCTCGGTGGGGGAAATAATTCACCCCTCCACTTT	CASSLGGGNNSPLHF
TRBV4-1	15	-	-	TRBJ1-5	TGCGCCAGCAGCCACCCCGGACCCAACGATCAGCCCCAGCATTTT	CASSHPGPNDQPQHF
TRBV19	14	-	TRBD2	TRBJ2-7	TGTGCCAGTAGCACCCGGACTAGCGGGTACGAGCAGTACTTC	CASSTRTSGYEQYF
TRBV5-6	12	-	-	TRBJ2-5	TGTGCCAGCAGTAAGAGTGCCGGAACCCAGTACTTC	CASSKSAGTQYF
TRBV5-4	13	-	TRBD1	TRBJ2-7	TGTGCCAGCACTTGGCCAGGGGGAGACGAGCAGTACTTC	CASTWPGGDEQYF
TRBV11-2	13	-	-	TRBJ2-1	TGTGCCAGCAGCTTACCGGTATACAATGAGCAGTTCTTC	CASSLPVYNEQFF
TRBV19	13	-	-	TRBJ1-2	TGTGCCAGTAGTACAACGGCCGGGGGAGGCTACACCTTC	CASSTTAGGGYTF
TRBV20-1	12	-	TRBD2	TRBJ2-7	TGCAGTGCTTTTAGCGGGGGGAACGAGCAGTACTTC	CSAFSGGNEQYF
TRBV5-1	16	-	-	TRBJ1-6	TGCGCCAGCAGCTTGGACGCGGGCAGGCCTAATTCACCCCTCCACTTT	CASSLDAGRPNSPLHF
TRBV14	15	-	-	TRBJ2-4	TGTGCCAGCAGCCAAGGTGGCCGCCCACCGAACATTCAGTACTTC	CASSQGGRPPNIQYF
TRBV12-3/TRBV12-4	14	-	-	TRBJ1-3	TGTGCCAGCAACCCGACAGCCTCTGGAAACACCATATATTTT	CASNPTASGNTIYF
TRBV27	14	-	-	TRBJ2-3	TGTGCCTCCGCGGCGCGGTCAAGCACAGATACGCAGTATTTT	CASAARSSTDTQYF
TRBV6-5	13	-	-	TRBJ1-1	TGTGCCAGCAAGAGACCCGGAGACACTGAAGCTTTCTTT	CASKRPGDTEAFF
TRBV3-1	15	-	TRBD1	TRBJ2-7	TGTGCCAGCAGCTCCCGGGACAGGGTATCGCCTGGGCAGTACTTC	CASSSRDRVSPGQYF
TRBV12-5	15	-	-	TRBJ1-2	TGTGCTAGTGGGCCAGGGCGGGAAGGATCCTATGGCTACACCTTC	CASGPGREGSYGYTF
TRBV29-1	12	-	-	TRBJ2-7	TGCAGCGTTGATCTGGGGGGAAGGGAGCAGTACTTC	CSVDLGGREQYF
TRBV20-1	12	-	-	TRBJ2-3	TGCAGTGCTAGGGGCCCGGGGGATACGCAGTATTTT	CSARGPGDTQYF
TRBV2	13	once	TRBD1	TRBJ1-2	TGTGCCAGCAGGAACGACAGGGTAGCTGGCTACACCTTC	CASRNDRVAGYTF
TRBV7-2	14	once	TRBD1	TRBJ2-7	TGTGCCAGCAGCTCCTGGGACAGTTCCTACGAGCAGTACTTC	CASSSWDSSYEQYF
TRBV20-1	13	-	TRBD1	TRBJ1-1	TGCAGTGCTAGGGGGACAGGGAAGTCTGAAGCTTTCTTT	CSARGTGKSEAFF
TRBV12-3/TRBV12-4	13	-	-	TRBJ1-6	TGTGCCAGCAGTTTTTCCCAGGAGGCACCCCTCCACTTT	CASSFSQEAPLHF
TRBV20-1	14	-	-	TRBJ2-5	TGCAGTGCCTCTCTGACAGGCCCAGGCGAGACCCAGTACTTC	CSASLTGPGETQYF
TRBV3-1	13	few	-	TRBJ1-2	TGTGCCAGCAGCCAGGGGGCTAACTATGGCTACACCTTC	CASSQGANYGYTF
TRBV28	12	once	-	TRBJ2-7	TGTGCCAGCAGTTTGAGTAGGAACGAGCAGTACTTC	CASSLSRNEQYF
TRBV5-4	14	-	TRBD1	TRBJ1-2	TGTGCCAGCAGGGCGCAGGGGGCAGGCTATGGCTACACCTTC	CASRAQGAGYGYTF
TRBV3-1	14	-	TRBD2	TRBJ2-7	TGTGCCAGCAGGGCTAGCGGGGGGGCCTACGAGCAGTACTTC	CASRASGGAYEQYF
TRBV12-3/TRBV12-4	15	-	-	TRBJ2-1	TGTGCCAGCAGTTTAGCGACGGACCGATACAATGAGCAGTTCTTC	CASSLATDRYNEQFF
TRBV12-3/TRBV12-4	17	-	-	TRBJ1-5	TGTGCCAGCAGTTTGTACAGGGATTTTGCCAGCAATCAGCCCCAGCATTTT	CASSLYRDFASNQPQHF
TRBV5-4	15	-	-	TRBJ1-3	TGTGCCAGCAGCCTGATGGGATTTTCTGGAAACACCATATATTTT	CASSLMGFSGNTIYF
TRBV20-1	14	-	TRBD1	TRBJ1-2	TGCAGTACTAAGCCGGGACAGGGGAGCGGTGGCTACACCTTC	CSTKPGQGSGGYTF
TRBV9	13	-	-	TRBJ1-3	TGTGCCAGCAGCTTTGACTCTGGAAACACCATATATTTT	CASSFDSGNTIYF
TRBV20-1	13	-	-	TRBJ2-5	TGCAGTGCTCTCAGGAGGGGGGGAGAGACCCAGTACTTC	CSALRRGGETQYF
TRBV4-2	17	once	TRBD1	TRBJ1-1	TGTGCCAGCAGCCCAATCGGACCGGGACAGCTGAACACTGAAGCTTTCTTT	CASSPIGPGQLNTEAFF
TRBV3-1	16	-	TRBD2	TRBJ2-3	TGTGCCAGCAGCTATAGCGGGGGGGCCAACACAGATACGCAGTATTTT	CASSYSGGANTDTQYF
TRBV12-3/TRBV12-4	11	-	-	TRBJ2-2	TGTGCCAGCAGTTACCAGGGGGAGCTGTTTTTT	CASSYQGELFF
TRBV20-1	13	-	-	TRBJ2-1	TGCAGTGCTAGAAGCTCGTGGGTCCATGAGCAGTTCTTC	CSARSSWVHEQFF
TRBV29-1	13	-	-	TRBJ2-5	TGCAGCGTCGGCAGGGGTACGGGAGAGACCCAGTACTTC	CSVGRGTGETQYF
TRBV29-1	11	once	-	TRBJ1-4	TGCAGCGTTGAGGCATATGAAAAACTGTTTTTT	CSVEAYEKLFF
TRBV28	13	-	-	TRBJ2-5	TGTGCCAGCAGTACCAGGGAATGGGAGACCCAGTACTTC	CASSTREWETQYF
TRBV28	13	-	-	TRBJ1-2	TGTGCCAGCAGGCCGACGGGGATGTATGGCTACACCTTC	CASRPTGMYGYTF
TRBV5-1	14	-	-	TRBJ1-1	TGCGCCAGCAGCTTGGACACGGGGCGGACTGAAGCTTTCTTT	CASSLDTGRTEAFF
TRBV5-4	14	-	-	TRBJ1-1	TGTGCCAGCAGCTTTGCGGTGGGGAACACTGAAGCTTTCTTT	CASSFAVGNTEAFF
TRBV2	14	-	-	TRBJ2-6	TGTGCCAGCAGTCCGGGCTCTGGGGCCAACGTCCTGACTTTC	CASSPGSGANVLTF
TRBV14	13	-	-	TRBJ2-7	TGTGCCAGCAGCCAAGATATAGCGCGCGAGCAGTACTTC	CASSQDIAREQYF
TRBV30	16	-	TRBD1	TRBJ1-5	TGTGCCTGGAGTGGGCAGGGGGCTGGAGGCAATCAGCCCCAGCATTTT	CAWSGQGAGGNQPQHF
TRBV3-1	15	-	-	TRBJ2-7	TGTGCCAGCAGCCAAGATAGGACACAGTCGAGGGAGCAGTACTTC	CASSQDRTQSREQYF
TRBV30	16	-	-	TRBJ2-1	TGTGCCTGGAGTCTAGGAGACGGATCCCAATACAATGAGCAGTTCTTC	CAWSLGDGSQYNEQFF
TRBV29-1	11	-	TRBD1	TRBJ2-5	TGCAGCGCCCGACAGGGAGAGACCCAGTACTTC	CSARQGETQYF
TRBV7-3	13	-	-	TRBJ1-6	TGTGCCAGCAGCTTGCAGGTCAGGTCACCCCTCCACTTT	CASSLQVRSPLHF
TRBV9	13	few	-	TRBJ1-1	TGTGCCAGCAGCGTCAAGGGAACCACTGAAGCTTTCTTT	CASSVKGTTEAFF
TRBV27	16	-	-	TRBJ2-5	TGTGCCAGCAGTTTATCATTGCCTTCAGGGAAAGGGACCCAGTACTTC	CASSLSLPSGKGTQYF
TRBV24-1	16	-	TRBD2	TRBJ2-1	TGTGCCACCAGTGATCCCCTAGCGGCATCCTACAATGAGCAGTTCTTC	CATSDPLAASYNEQFF
TRBV5-3	15	-	-	TRBJ2-1	TGTGCCAGAAGCTTAAGCGGGTCCGGGTACAATGAGCAGTTCTTC	CARSLSGSGYNEQFF
TRBV30	12	-	TRBD1	TRBJ1-2	TGTGCCTCCGACAGGGGGGGCTATGGCTACACCTTC	CASDRGGYGYTF